These 10 T cell receptor beta chains share one sample of origin, sequenced in a study of T cells of healthy individuals. TCRdb used MiXCR to reprocess the 5' RACE reads, holding one entry per CDR3 protein. The sample holds over 95,000 distinct CDR3 sequences, roughly 18% seen once. Receptors were obtained from a human donor in good health.

This clonotype was seen at least ten times. J is TRBJ2-2 and V is TRBV6-2 or TRBV6-3; D remains unclear. Germline V gives CDR1 MNHEY, CDR2 SVGEGT. The CDR3 runs 11 residues. V lost 7 bases and J lost 6, with 6 bases in between. Written as DNA, the CDR3 is TGTGCCAGCATGGGTTCCGGGGAGCTGTTTTTT. The encoded protein is CASMGSGELFF.

This clonotype was detected many times. This chain uses TRBV10-3 with TRBJ2-1; weak D call: TRBD2 (5 bases). CDR3 length equals 13 residues. Trimming took 8 bases from V and 6 from J, leaving 14 bases between them. Germline V gene data show CDR1 as ENHRY and CDR2 as SYGVKD. CDR3 nucleotides: TGTGCCATCTCGGACGGAGAGGGCAATGAGCAGTTCTTC. This sequence encodes CAISDGEGNEQFF.

CDR3 nucleotides: TGTGCCAGCAGCCAAGGTCGCGGGGGGGGAAGCTCCTACAATGAGCAGTTCTTC. Its protein product is CASSQGRGGGSSYNEQFF. The chain joins TRBV4-2 to TRBJ2-1; the match to TRBD2 covers 9 bases. Germline trimming cut 1 base from V and 0 bases from J; bases unmatched to any gene: 7. The CDR3 runs to 18 residues. CDR1 LGHNA and CDR2 YNFKEQ come from the germline V gene.

The gene calls are TRBV28 and TRBJ2-7; 8 nucleotides match TRBD2. Germline lookup yields CDR1 MDHEN and CDR2 SYDVKM. The CDR3 extends over 16 amino acids. V lost 5 bases and J lost 0; bases outside the gene matches: 9. CDR3 sequence: CASSNRAGVLSYEQYF. In nucleotides, the CDR3 is TGTGCCAGCAGTAACCGAGCGGGAGTCCTCTCCTACGAGCAGTACTTC.

The V gene is TRBV5-1, the J gene TRBJ2-7; D tentatively fits TRBD1 or TRBD2 (5 bases each). The CDR3 contains 13 residues. Trimming left V 4 bases short and J 5 bases short, with 13 bases between. Germline CDR1 SGHRS, CDR2 YFSETQ. CDR3 coding DNA: TGCGCCAGCAGCCCTAACTGGGGGAACGAGCAGTACTTC. Translation: CASSPNWGNEQYF.

This clonotype was detected many times. The V gene is TRBV30, the J gene TRBJ1-2; D is uncertain. Germline lookup yields CDR1 GTSNPN and CDR2 SVGIG (reference sequence). Deletions cut 2 bases from V and 4 bases from J, with 5 bases between. The CDR3 totals 11 residues. In DNA form, the CDR3 reads TGTGCCTGGAGTACAGTCTATGGCTACACCTTC. This gives the protein CAWSTVYGYTF. Supplemented by reference TRBV30 and TRBJ1-2, the full variable domain reads SQTIHQWPATLVQPVGSPLSLECTVEGTSNPNLYWYRQAAGRGLQLLFYSVGIGQISSEVPQNLSASRPQDRQFILSSKKLLLSDSGFYLCAWSTVYGYTFGSGTRLTVV.

This clonotype occurred a few times. The chain employs TRBV6-5 and TRBJ1-6, with D perhaps matching TRBD1 (5 bases). Looked up from germline, CDR1 is MNHEY and CDR2 is SVGAGI. The germline V and J ends were trimmed by 1 base and 11 bases, with 15 bases remaining between them. The CDR3 is made up of 15 amino acids. This CDR3 reads CASSYFTGDSTPLHF. CDR3 coding DNA: TGTGCCAGCAGTTACTTTACGGGGGATTCGACACCCCTCCACTTT.

In this sample, this clonotype turned up many times. J is TRBJ2-5 and V is TRBV29-1; TRBD1 matches 8 bases. V dropped 3 bases and J dropped 5; count of bases not matched to a gene: 8. There are 14 residues in the CDR3. The V gene's germline CDR1 is SQVTM and CDR2 ANQGSEA. CDR3 nucleotides: TGCAGCGTTGATAAGGACAGGGTCGTGGAGACCCAGTACTTC. Protein: CSVDKDRVVETQYF.

This clonotype appeared many times. This chain's CDR3 is CASSFPGRTEAFF. The CDR3 DNA is TGTGCCAGCAGTTTCCCGGGGAGGACTGAAGCTTTCTTT. V usage is TRBV12-3 or TRBV12-4 and J usage is TRBJ1-1; D is ambiguous. The V gene lost 3 bases and the J gene lost 5 bases, with 10 bases spanning the gap. The CDR3 has 13 amino acids.

This clonotype was seen a handful of times. In DNA, the CDR3 is TGTGCCAGCAGCGCTACAGCGGGAAACACCATATATTTT. Translation: CASSATAGNTIYF. The chain is built from TRBV28 and TRBJ1-3; D remains ambiguous. CDR3 size: 13 residues. Germline values: CDR1 MDHEN, CDR2 SYDVKM. V lost 6 bases and J lost 4, with 10 bases in between.